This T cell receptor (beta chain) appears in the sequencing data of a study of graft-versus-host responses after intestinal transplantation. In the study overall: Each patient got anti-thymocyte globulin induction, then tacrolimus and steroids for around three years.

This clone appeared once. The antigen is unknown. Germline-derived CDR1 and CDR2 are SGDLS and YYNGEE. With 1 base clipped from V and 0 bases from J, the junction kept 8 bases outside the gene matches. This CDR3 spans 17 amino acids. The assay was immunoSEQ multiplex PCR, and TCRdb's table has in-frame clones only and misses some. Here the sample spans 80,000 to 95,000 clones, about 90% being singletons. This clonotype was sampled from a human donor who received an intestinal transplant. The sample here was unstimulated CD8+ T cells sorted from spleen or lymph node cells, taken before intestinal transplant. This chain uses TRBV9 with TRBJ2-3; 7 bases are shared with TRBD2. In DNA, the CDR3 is TGTGCCAGCAGCGTACCTCGCGCGGGAGACAGCACAGATACGCAGTATTTT. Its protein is CASSVPRAGDSTDTQYF.